The 18 T cell receptor beta chains reported below all come from one sample, sequenced in a study of neoadjuvant anti-PD-1 for oral cavity cancer. As for time point: after neoadjuvant nivolumab, at surgical resection. Profiled with immunoSEQ multiplex PCR; TCRdb holds only in-frame clones, not every one. The sample contains 20,000 to 25,000 clones, 45% of which appear only once. The sequencing used tumor tissue, collected after nivolumab (anti-PD-1) treatment. All receptors derive from a person between 40 and 79 years old with oral cavity squamous cell carcinoma.

The rearrangement joins TRBV5-4 to TRBJ2-2; D is unresolved. From germline, CDR1 is SGHNT and CDR2 YYREEE (reference sequence). This CDR3 is 15 amino acids long. The V end lost 0 bases, the J end lost 2 bases, and 8 bases lay between the germline ends. DNA of the CDR3: TGTGCCAGCAGCTTGGATCAGGTCAACACCGGGGAGCTGTTTTTT. It is translated as CASSLDQVNTGELFF.

V gene TRBV6-6 combines with J gene TRBJ1-2; TRBD1 aligns across 8 bases. This CDR3 has 15 residues. Trimming removed 5 bases from V and 4 bases from J; junction bases left unmatched: 9. Germline CDR1 MNHNY, CDR2 SVGAGI (reference sequence). DNA of the CDR3: TGTGCCAGCAGTCCCCAGACAGGGGCAGGCTATGGCTACACCTTC. Protein: CASSPQTGAGYGYTF.

The V and J genes are TRBV12-5 and TRBJ1-5; D possibly corresponds to TRBD1 (6 bases). Germline V gene sequence: CDR1 LGHNT, CDR2 FRNRAP. This CDR3 is built from 15 residues. V was trimmed by 7 bases and J by 3 bases, leaving 16 bases between them. The CDR3 spells CASAPVGGLNQPQHF. CDR3 nucleotide sequence: TGTGCTAGTGCACCCGTAGGGGGGCTCAATCAGCCCCAGCATTTT.

This clone has a handful of counts. The rearrangement joins TRBV29-1 to TRBJ2-7, with a tentative D call TRBD2 (6 bases). Germline-derived CDR1 and CDR2 are SQVTM and ANQGSEA. The V gene lost 4 bases and the J gene lost 2 bases, with 9 bases spanning the gap. The length of the CDR3 is 12 residues. The DNA for the CDR3 is TGCAGCGTTGCGGGGGAAGCCTACGAGCAGTACTTC. Translating it yields CSVAGEAYEQYF.

This clone was seen a few times. The chain couples TRBV19 to TRBJ2-1, with 9 bases identical to TRBD1. This CDR3 contains 14 residues. V lost 6 bases to trimming and J lost 7 bases; unmatched junction nucleotides: 7. Germline V gene lookup returns CDR1 LNHDA and CDR2 SQIVND (reference sequence). The CDR3 is CASRSGQGWNEQFF. The CDR3 DNA reads TGTGCCAGTAGGAGCGGACAGGGGTGGAATGAGCAGTTCTTC.

This clone was counted a few times. V and J are TRBV7-2 and TRBJ2-3; D gene ambiguous. This CDR3 region has 12 residues. Between the trimmed V and J ends, which lost 3 bases and 3 bases, there was a span of 4 bases. Germline lookup yields CDR1 SGHTA and CDR2 FQGNSA. CDR3 amino acids: CASSFGTDTQYF. CDR3 DNA: TGTGCCAGCAGCTTTGGTACAGATACGCAGTATTTT.

At least ten counts were recorded for this clone. The CDR3 protein is CASSQPGSAETQYF. The CDR3 nucleotides read TGCGCCAGCAGCCAACCCGGGAGTGCGGAGACCCAGTACTTC. The chain combines TRBV4-1 with TRBJ2-5; tentative D call: TRBD2 (6 bases). Germline V lookup: CDR1 MGHRA, CDR2 YSYEKL. The CDR3 has 14 residues. Trimming took 2 bases from V and 5 from J, leaving 12 bases between them.

The chain links TRBV7-9 to TRBJ1-1, with a weak D call TRBD1 (5 bases). The CDR3 spans 12 residues. Germline V lookup: CDR1 SEHNR, CDR2 FQNEAQ (reference sequence). Trimming shortened V by 4 bases and J by 6 bases, and 9 bases separated the two germline ends. The chain's CDR3 is CASSSRDAEAFF. Here the CDR3 DNA reads TGTGCCAGCAGCTCGCGGGACGCTGAAGCTTTCTTT.

This chain joins TRBV6-5 and TRBJ1-5, with 10 bases aligning to TRBD1. V lost 4 bases, J lost 2 bases, and 5 bases stayed unmatched. The CDR3 is 16 residues long. Germline loops: CDR1 MNHEY, CDR2 SVGAGI. CDR3 in amino acids: CASSSTGGRGNQPQHF. CDR3 DNA sequence: TGTGCCAGCAGTTCGACAGGGGGCAGGGGCAATCAGCCCCAGCATTTT.

This clone was detected only once. This chain connects TRBV15 to TRBJ1-5; TRBD1 might be the D (5 bases). Trimming took 9 bases from V and 0 from J, leaving 15 bases between them. The germline V gene encodes CDR1 LNHNV and CDR2 YYDKDF (reference sequence). The CDR3 is made up of 15 amino acids. The CDR3 DNA reads as TGTGCCACATCGACCGGGACGTATAGCAATCAGCCCCAGCATTTT. Translation gives CATSTGTYSNQPQHF.

Note on this clone: Germline and junction disagree at one end, which may indicate a read error. This rearrangement joins TRBV4-1 to TRBJ2-7; D might be TRBD1 (6 bases). This CDR3 has 16 amino acids. The germline V gene encodes CDR1 MGHRA and CDR2 YSYEKL. The CDR3 region is CASSKDVSGVIYEQYF. In DNA, the CDR3 is TGCGCCAGCAGCAAAGACGTCTCAGGGGTTATCTACGAGCAGTACTTC.

V gene TRBV6-1 combines with J gene TRBJ1-5; TRBD1 might be the D (6 bases). The CDR3 loop spans 15 amino acids. Per germline, CDR1 MNHNS and CDR2 SASEGT. V was pared by 0 bases and J by 9 bases, with 15 bases between. CDR3 sequence reads: CASSEAVQGLGPQHF. Written as DNA, the CDR3 is TGTGCCAGCAGTGAAGCGGTACAGGGCCTGGGGCCCCAGCATTTT.

The chain links TRBV5-6 to TRBJ2-7; D possibly corresponds to TRBD1 (5 bases). Germline assignment: CDR1 SGHDT and CDR2 YYEEEE. The CDR3 consists of 13 residues. V gave up 2 bases and J gave up 6 bases, with 12 bases separating them. This CDR3 reads CASSFGHTAEQYF. In DNA, the CDR3 is TGTGCCAGCAGCTTCGGACATACGGCCGAGCAGTACTTC.

The chain recombines TRBV5-6 with TRBJ2-5; D remains unclear. The CDR3 consists of 13 residues. Trimming took off 2 bases at V and 1 base at J, with 6 bases between the two ends. Germline CDR1 and CDR2: SGHDT and YYEEEE. CDR3 in amino acids: CASSLPSQETQYF. The CDR3 bases are TGTGCCAGCAGCTTACCGAGCCAAGAGACCCAGTACTTC.

This clone has more than one count but fewer than ten. J is TRBJ1-1 and V is TRBV5-1; the D is unclear. Germline V lookup: CDR1 SGHRS, CDR2 YFSETQ. V lost 0 bases and J 8 bases, leaving 14 bases between the germline ends. The CDR3 has 14 residues. CDR3 nucleotides: TGCGCCAGCAGCTTGGCTGGGATCCCGAGAGAAGCTTTCTTT. This gives the protein CASSLAGIPREAFF.

This clone was counted many times. This sequence joins TRBV6-5 and TRBJ1-2; D uncertain. V was pared by 2 bases and J by 5 bases, with 6 bases between. Germline CDR1 MNHEY, CDR2 SVGAGI. The length of the CDR3 is 12 residues. The CDR3, as DNA: TGTGCCAGCAGTTACCGAGGTTATGGCTACACCTTC. Its protein is CASSYRGYGYTF.

The chain couples TRBV29-1 to TRBJ1-1; no firm D call. V was trimmed by 5 bases and J by 1 base, leaving 11 bases between them. The CDR3 totals 13 residues. CDR1 is SQVTM and CDR2 is ANQGSEA in the germline V gene. The CDR3 here is CSVRTDRNTEAFF. The CDR3 region has the DNA TGCAGCGTTAGGACCGATCGGAACACTGAAGCTTTCTTT.

The chain employs TRBV6-5 and TRBJ2-7; 9 nucleotides agree with TRBD1. With V trimmed by 4 bases and J by 3 bases, 7 bases remained unmatched. The CDR3 covers 15 residues. Per germline, CDR1 MNHEY and CDR2 SVGAGI. As DNA, the CDR3 is TGTGCCAGCAGTTCACAACCGACAGGGGGCTACGAGCAGTACTTC. It is translated as CASSSQPTGGYEQYF.